Given below is one T cell receptor beta chain in context. Its antigen is unidentified. PCR involved 60 Vbeta and 13 Jbeta primers. The protocol was immunoSEQ multiplex PCR, while the TCRdb copy is restricted to in-frame clones and leaves out a portion. The sample carries around 150,000 clones, about four fifths recorded once. These data belong to a study of cytomegalovirus exposure and HLA in healthy donors. Across the study: Sequencing of about 179 million T cells in an earlier analysis found 100 million to 140 million unique TCR beta sequences.

Whole-study findings and limits: The study listed about 150 cytomegalovirus-associated TCR beta chains. Reports state that TCR beta sequences accurately predicted most subjects' HLA-A and HLA-B alleles.

Germline V lookup: CDR1 LGHNA, CDR2 YSLEER. The CDR3 has 15 amino acids. Trimming left V 0 bases short and J 7 bases short, with 15 bases between. The source is a woman aged 45-60 years in good health and CMV-seronegative. Sequencing was carried out using PBMCs. The rearrangement uses TRBV4-3 and TRBJ1-2; TRBD1 is a possible D gene (5 bases). CDR3: CASSQDSGWDSGYTF. The CDR3 bases are TGCGCCAGCAGCCAAGATTCAGGGTGGGATAGTGGCTACACCTTC.